Each of the 25 T cell receptor beta chains below was sequenced from the same sample in a study of T cell responses to AZD1222 COVID-19 vaccine. TCRdb's copy holds only in-frame clones and misses some; the assay was immunoSEQ multiplex PCR. This table holds fewer than 140,000 clones, 85% to 90% found once. The material sequenced was peripheral blood, taken on day 0 of AZD1222 vaccination. These receptor sequences come from an adult in good health.

This clone came up a few times. The sample carries other DNA sequences with the same CDR3. The CDR3 is CASRTSGTYEQYF. DNA of the CDR3: TGTGCCAGCAGGACTAGCGGTACCTACGAGCAGTACTTC. This rearrangement joins TRBV6-5 to TRBJ2-7, with 9 bases identical to TRBD2. Germline V gene data show CDR1 as MNHEY and CDR2 as SVGAGI. The CDR3 loop spans 13 amino acids. J gave up 2 bases and V 6 bases, and 2 bases lay outside the gene matches.

J is TRBJ2-7 and V is TRBV5-1; 9 bases fit TRBD1. This CDR3 spans 14 amino acids. The V gene's germline CDR1 is SGHRS and CDR2 YFSETQ. V trimming: 4 bases; J trimming: 3 bases; junction bases outside the gene matches: 5. The CDR3 DNA follows: TGCGCCAGCAGCCCGGGACAGGGAGTCTACGAGCAGTACTTC. Its translation: CASSPGQGVYEQYF.

The chain combines TRBV4-1 with TRBJ2-7; TRBD2 matches at 12 bases. Germline V CDR1 and CDR2: MGHRA, YSYEKL. The ends lost 2 bases at V and 4 bases at J; junction bases unmatched: 6. The CDR3 length is 16 residues. The CDR3 coding sequence is TGCGCCAGCAGCCAACCCGGACTAGCGGGAATTTACGAGCAGTACTTC. This translates into CASSQPGLAGIYEQYF.

This clone showed up just once. The rearrangement uses TRBV5-5 and TRBJ1-2; 9 bases align to TRBD1. The V gene end was trimmed by 4 bases and the J gene end by 8 bases; junction bases not matched to a gene: 9. The CDR3 has 14 residues. Germline CDR1 reads SGHKS; CDR2 reads YYEKEE (reference sequence). The CDR3 loop reads CASSRWTGAEGYTF. In DNA form, the CDR3 reads TGTGCCAGCAGCCGATGGACAGGGGCGGAAGGCTACACCTTC.

This chain joins TRBV19 and TRBJ2-7; 7 bases fit TRBD2. V lost 4 bases to trimming and J lost 6 bases; unmatched junction nucleotides: 9. There are 14 residues in the CDR3. CDR1 and CDR2 (germline): LNHDA, SQIVND (reference sequence). The CDR3 region is CASSSNAGRVEQYF. The CDR3 nucleotides read TGTGCCAGTAGTAGTAATGCAGGGAGGGTCGAGCAGTACTTC.

The gene calls are TRBV28 and TRBJ1-2; no reliable D call. V lost 2 bases and J lost 6, with 7 bases in between. The CDR3 runs to 12 residues. Germline V gene data show CDR1 as MDHEN and CDR2 as SYDVKM. CDR3 nucleotide sequence: TGTGCCAGCAGTTTACCCCACCATGGCTACACCTTC. Amino acids: CASSLPHHGYTF.

This chain uses TRBV9 with TRBJ2-5, with D maybe TRBD1 (5 bases). V lost 0 bases, J lost 3 bases, and 12 bases lay in between. The CDR3 sequence is 15 residues long. Germline V lookup: CDR1 SGDLS, CDR2 YYNGEE. CDR3 sequence: CASSVDSWGKETQYF. CDR3 DNA sequence: TGTGCCAGCAGCGTAGACTCCTGGGGCAAAGAGACCCAGTACTTC.

The chain links TRBV7-9 to TRBJ2-7; 9 nucleotides match TRBD1. The ends lost 5 bases at V and 3 bases at J; junction bases unmatched: 5. The germline V gene encodes CDR1 SEHNR and CDR2 FQNEAQ (reference sequence). CDR3 length equals 14 residues. CDR3: CASSPRTGVYEQYF. CDR3 DNA sequence: TGTGCCAGCAGCCCCAGGACAGGGGTCTACGAGCAGTACTTC. Full variable domain (missing parts from reference TRBV7-9 and TRBJ2-7): DTGVSQNPRHKITKRGQNVTFRCDPISEHNRLYWYRQTLGQGPEFLTYFQNEAQLEKSRLLSDRFSAERPKGSFSTLEIQRTEQGDSAMYLCASSPRTGVYEQYFGPGTRLTVT.

This chain links TRBV27 with TRBJ1-2; D is unresolved. Germline V CDR1 and CDR2: MNHEY, SMNVEV (reference sequence). Trimming stripped 2 bases from V and 3 bases from J, with 7 bases between. The CDR3 contains 13 residues. CDR3 region: CASSLKPDYGYTF. The CDR3 DNA sequence: TGTGCCAGCAGTTTAAAGCCTGACTATGGCTACACCTTC.

The V gene is TRBV5-1, the J gene TRBJ1-1; TRBD1 matches 10 bases. The CDR3 totals 16 residues. The germline V gene encodes CDR1 SGHRS and CDR2 YFSETQ. V shed 4 bases, J shed 0 bases, and the junction held 6 bases outside the gene matches. The CDR3 protein is CASSPGQGDMNTEAFF. CDR3 DNA sequence: TGCGCCAGCAGCCCCGGACAGGGGGACATGAACACTGAAGCTTTCTTT.

The rearrangement links TRBV2 to TRBJ1-4, with a tentative D call TRBD1 (6 bases). Trimming left V 5 bases short and J 5 bases short, with 12 bases between. The length of the CDR3 is 14 residues. The germline gives CDR1 SNHLY, CDR2 FYNNEI. The CDR3 spells CASSLQGGNEKLFF. The CDR3, as DNA: TGTGCCAGCAGTTTACAGGGCGGGAATGAAAAACTGTTTTTT.

The chain employs TRBV6-6 and TRBJ1-5, with 8 bases that match TRBD1. The CDR3 totals 17 residues. Germline values: CDR1 MNHNY, CDR2 SVGAGI (reference sequence). V trimming: 5 bases; J trimming: 4 bases; junction bases outside the gene matches: 13. The CDR3 region is CASSPGTGNSANQPQHF. Here the CDR3 DNA reads TGTGCCAGCAGTCCCGGGACAGGCAACTCCGCGAATCAGCCCCAGCATTTT.

This chain links TRBV10-2 with TRBJ1-5; D is unresolved. V was pared by 4 bases and J by 2 bases, with 6 bases between. CDR3 length equals 13 residues. The germline V gene encodes CDR1 WSHSY and CDR2 SAAADI. The CDR3 sequence: CASSAGRNQPQHF. The DNA for the CDR3 is TGCGCCAGCAGTGCTGGTCGCAATCAGCCCCAGCATTTT.

The chain is built from TRBV5-1 and TRBJ2-2, with TRBD1 identical over 7 bases. V gave up 1 base and J gave up 0 bases; unmatched junction bases: 3. From germline, CDR1 is SGHRS and CDR2 YFSETQ. CDR3 length: 16 amino acids. The CDR3 DNA sequence: TGCGCCAGCAGCTTGACCGGGACAGCGAACACCGGGGAGCTGTTTTTT. Amino acids: CASSLTGTANTGELFF.

This chain links TRBV7-9 with TRBJ2-7; tentatively, D is TRBD1 (6 bases). This CDR3 is 17 amino acids long. Germline CDR1 and CDR2: SEHNR and FQNEAQ (reference sequence). V was shortened by 1 base and J by 0 bases, with 16 bases between the two germline ends. DNA for the CDR3: TGTGCCAGCAGCTTAGTGGGGGCAGGGCCCCTCTCCTACGAGCAGTACTTC. It codes for CASSLVGAGPLSYEQYF.

In regard to this clone: The sample contains more than one DNA sequence encoding this CDR3. The chain couples TRBV4-1 to TRBJ1-2, with D perhaps matching TRBD1 (6 bases). The germline V gene has CDR1 MGHRA and CDR2 YSYEKL. Deletions cut 3 bases from V and 3 bases from J, with 11 bases between. CDR3 length equals 14 residues. CDR3 sequence reads: CASSQATGYYGYTF. DNA for the CDR3: TGCGCCAGCAGCCAGGCTACAGGGTACTATGGCTACACCTTC.

CDR3: CASSLEGVNPDTQYF. The DNA of the CDR3 is TGCGCCAGCAGCTTGGAAGGGGTAAATCCAGATACGCAGTATTTT. The chain joins TRBV5-1 to TRBJ2-3; possibly TRBD1 for D (5 bases). This CDR3 has 15 residues. V gave up 0 bases and J gave up 4 bases, with 12 bases separating them. Germline CDR1 and CDR2: SGHRS and YFSETQ.

The chain uses TRBV5-1 and TRBJ1-1, with 7 bases aligning to TRBD1. Germline loops: CDR1 SGHRS, CDR2 YFSETQ. The CDR3 loop spans 15 amino acids. The ends lost 2 bases at V and 3 bases at J; junction bases unmatched: 7. This CDR3 reads CASSLSGGGYTEAFF. The CDR3 bases are TGCGCCAGCAGCTTATCAGGGGGAGGATACACTGAAGCTTTCTTT. The whole variable domain, remainder taken from reference TRBV5-1 and TRBJ1-1, is KAGVTQTPRYLIKTRGQQVTLSCSPISGHRSVSWYQQTPGQGLQFLFEYFSETQRNKGNFPGRFSGRQFSNSRSEMNVSTLELGDSALYLCASSLSGGGYTEAFFGQGTRLTVV.

The chain links TRBV11-3 to TRBJ2-1, with 7 positions matching TRBD1. CDR3 length equals 15 residues. The germline V gene encodes CDR1 SGHNT and CDR2 YENEEA. V was clipped by 4 bases and J by 5 bases; unmatched bases: 8. CDR3: CASSSRGKGNNEQFF. The CDR3 DNA sequence: TGTGCCAGCAGCTCCAGGGGGAAAGGGAACAATGAGCAGTTCTTC.

The chain has TRBV7-3 and TRBJ1-6, with D maybe TRBD1 (5 bases). V was pared by 2 bases and J by 8 bases, with 13 bases between. The length of the CDR3 is 15 residues. CDR1 SGHTA and CDR2 FQGTGA come from the germline V gene. The chain's CDR3 is CASSLSPGVDSPLHF. The CDR3 nucleotides read TGTGCCAGCAGCTTATCTCCGGGGGTAGATTCACCCCTCCACTTT.

The gene calls are TRBV28 and TRBJ1-2, with D perhaps TRBD1 (5 bases). The V gene lost 10 bases and the J gene lost 8 bases, with 23 bases spanning the gap. CDR3 length equals 14 residues. Germline CDR1 and CDR2: MDHEN and SYDVKM. CDR3 nucleotide sequence: TGTGCCACTCTCGGCCGGGACCTCATAAGGGGCTACACCTTC. Residues: CATLGRDLIRGYTF.

This rearrangement joins TRBV5-6 to TRBJ1-1; the match to TRBD1 covers 10 bases. V lost 4 bases, J lost 8 bases, and 8 bases stayed unmatched. CDR1 and CDR2 from the germline V gene are SGHDT and YYEEEE. The CDR3 sequence is 14 residues long. CDR3 loop: CASSLGQGVGEAFF. The CDR3 DNA sequence: TGTGCCAGCAGCCTTGGACAGGGGGTAGGAGAAGCTTTCTTT.

The gene calls are TRBV24-1 and TRBJ2-7, with TRBD1 matching 10 bases. V shed 9 bases, J shed 6 bases, and the junction held 4 bases outside the gene matches. Germline CDR1 reads KGHDR; CDR2 reads SFDVKD. The length of the CDR3 is 12 residues. DNA of the CDR3: TGTGCCACCGGACAGGGGGGTCCCGAGCAGTACTTC. It encodes CATGQGGPEQYF.

This rearrangement joins TRBV5-1 to TRBJ2-3; possibly TRBD1 or TRBD2 for D (5 bases each). Looked up from germline, CDR1 is SGHRS and CDR2 is YFSETQ. CDR3 length: 14 amino acids. The V end lost 3 bases, the J end lost 6 bases, and 14 bases lay between the germline ends. The CDR3 sequence: CASSSRGAPDTQYF. CDR3 DNA sequence: TGCGCCAGCAGCTCTCGGGGCGCCCCGGATACGCAGTATTTT.

V gene TRBV18 combines with J gene TRBJ2-5, with D uncertain. The V gene lost 0 bases and the J gene lost 2 bases, with 10 bases spanning the gap. Germline V gene sequence: CDR1 KGHSH, CDR2 LQKENI. The CDR3 extends over 15 amino acids. The CDR3 nucleotides read TGTGCCAGCTCACCACCGGCCGGGTCTCAAGAGACCCAGTACTTC. This gives the protein CASSPPAGSQETQYF.